The rows below give T cell receptor beta chains drawn from one sample of a study of T cell responses to AZD1222 COVID-19 vaccine. Produced via immunoSEQ multiplex PCR; TCRdb's table is partial and in-frame only. Of roughly 100,000 clones in the sample, around nine tenths were seen once. The starting material was peripheral blood, obtained on day 0 of AZD1222 vaccination. The source is an adult in good health. The CDR3 runs from the conserved cysteine through the conserved F or W. A D gene is named only where the DNA matches it firmly. Size is stated for part of the rows, as once, few or many counts, or as a class when the clone is expanded.

J gene: TRBJ1-1
V gene: TRBV2
clone size: few
D gene: -
CDR3 protein: CASRKMGRNTEAFF
CDR3 DNA: TGTGCCAGCAGAAAAATGGGACGGAACACTGAAGCTTTCTTT

J gene: TRBJ2-2
V gene: TRBV5-1
clone size: -
D gene: -
CDR3 protein: CASSLDTGELFF
CDR3 DNA: TGCGCCAGCAGCCTCGACACGGGGGAGCTGTTTTTT

J gene: TRBJ1-5
V gene: TRBV5-1
clone size: -
D gene: -
CDR3 protein: CASSPEGRDSNQPQHF
CDR3 DNA: TGCGCCAGCAGCCCCGAAGGCCGGGATAGCAATCAGCCCCAGCATTTT

J gene: TRBJ1-1
V gene: TRBV5-4
clone size: -
D gene: -
CDR3 protein: CASSKQGREAFF
CDR3 DNA: TGTGCCAGCAGCAAACAGGGACGGGAAGCTTTCTTT

J gene: TRBJ1-1
V gene: TRBV7-9
clone size: -
D gene: -
CDR3 protein: CASSWGSVGNTEAFF
CDR3 DNA: TGTGCCAGCAGCTGGGGGTCAGTAGGGAACACTGAAGCTTTCTTT

J gene: TRBJ1-4
V gene: TRBV11-2
clone size: -
D gene: TRBD1
CDR3 protein: CASSWGQGEREKLFF
CDR3 DNA: TGTGCCAGCAGCTGGGGACAGGGGGAGCGTGAAAAACTGTTTTTT

J gene: TRBJ1-4
V gene: TRBV6-2/TRBV6-3
clone size: -
D gene: TRBD1
CDR3 protein: CASSNAQGAVGFF
CDR3 DNA: TGTGCCAGCAGTAACGCCCAGGGGGCGGTCGGGTTTTTT

J gene: TRBJ1-1
V gene: TRBV5-1
clone size: -
D gene: TRBD1
CDR3 protein: CASLTGVGNTEAFF
CDR3 DNA: TGCGCCAGCCTCACAGGGGTGGGAAACACTGAAGCTTTCTTT

J gene: TRBJ2-7
V gene: TRBV7-9
clone size: -
D gene: -
CDR3 protein: CASSPLDEQYF
CDR3 DNA: TGTGCCAGCAGCCCTCTGGACGAGCAGTACTTC

J gene: TRBJ2-3
V gene: TRBV18
clone size: -
D gene: -
CDR3 protein: CASSPTIDTQYF
CDR3 DNA: TGTGCCAGCTCCCCCACGATAGATACGCAGTATTTT

J gene: TRBJ1-1
V gene: TRBV7-9
clone size: -
D gene: TRBD1
CDR3 protein: CASSITGGTEAFF
CDR3 DNA: TGTGCCAGCAGCATTACAGGGGGCACTGAAGCTTTCTTT

J gene: TRBJ2-7
V gene: TRBV6-5
clone size: -
D gene: -
CDR3 protein: CASSITGFIAAEQYF
CDR3 DNA: TGTGCCAGCAGCATAACAGGCTTCATAGCCGCCGAGCAGTACTTC

J gene: TRBJ1-2
V gene: TRBV5-1
clone size: -
D gene: TRBD1
CDR3 protein: CASSEGQGSSGHGYTF
CDR3 DNA: TGCGCCAGCAGCGAGGGACAGGGGAGTTCAGGCCATGGCTACACCTTC

J gene: TRBJ2-1
V gene: TRBV7-2
clone size: -
D gene: -
CDR3 protein: CASSRLGGPYEQFF
CDR3 DNA: TGTGCCAGCAGCCGCTTGGGGGGGCCCTATGAGCAGTTCTTC

J gene: TRBJ2-6
V gene: TRBV4-3
clone size: medium-sized
D gene: -
CDR3 protein: CASSQDQSSGANVLTF
CDR3 DNA: TGCGCCAGCAGCCAAGATCAGAGCTCTGGGGCCAACGTCCTGACTTTC

J gene: TRBJ1-4
V gene: TRBV7-9
clone size: -
D gene: -
CDR3 protein: CASSLGATNEKLFF
CDR3 DNA: TGTGCCAGCAGCCTCGGAGCAACTAATGAAAAACTGTTTTTT

J gene: TRBJ2-2
V gene: TRBV19
clone size: -
D gene: TRBD1
CDR3 protein: CASTDRGPGELFF
CDR3 DNA: TGTGCCAGTACTGACAGGGGGCCCGGGGAGCTGTTTTTT

J gene: TRBJ2-4
V gene: TRBV19
clone size: -
D gene: TRBD1
CDR3 protein: CASSVRDRVTSRTLAKNIQYF
CDR3 DNA: TGTGCCAGTAGTGTTCGGGACAGGGTAACATCGCGGACATTAGCCAAAAACATTCAGTACTTC

J gene: TRBJ1-1
V gene: TRBV11-2
clone size: -
D gene: -
CDR3 protein: CASSLVGGNTEAFF
CDR3 DNA: TGTGCCAGCAGCTTAGTTGGGGGTAACACTGAAGCTTTCTTT

J gene: TRBJ1-4
V gene: TRBV7-2
clone size: -
D gene: -
CDR3 protein: CASSLVQGGEKLFF
CDR3 DNA: TGTGCCAGCAGCTTAGTCCAGGGTGGTGAAAAACTGTTTTTT

J gene: TRBJ2-3
V gene: TRBV5-4
clone size: -
D gene: -
CDR3 protein: CASSKLMSSSTDTQYF
CDR3 DNA: TGTGCCAGCAGCAAACTGATGTCGTCTAGCACAGATACGCAGTATTTT

J gene: TRBJ1-3
V gene: TRBV18
clone size: -
D gene: TRBD1
CDR3 protein: CASSPLLGQGAEGNTIYF
CDR3 DNA: TGTGCCAGCTCACCCCTGTTAGGACAGGGGGCAGAAGGAAACACCATATATTTT

J gene: TRBJ1-1
V gene: TRBV19
clone size: -
D gene: -
CDR3 protein: CASSSRVRTEAFF
CDR3 DNA: TGTGCCAGTAGTTCCAGGGTAAGAACTGAAGCTTTCTTT

J gene: TRBJ1-5
V gene: TRBV19
clone size: -
D gene: -
CDR3 protein: CASNRDGKYSNQPQHF
CDR3 DNA: TGTGCCAGTAACCGCGACGGAAAATATAGCAATCAGCCCCAGCATTTT

J gene: TRBJ1-2
V gene: TRBV24-1
clone size: -
D gene: -
CDR3 protein: CATSQGNYGYTF
CDR3 DNA: TGTGCCACCAGTCAGGGAAACTATGGCTACACCTTC

J gene: TRBJ1-4
V gene: TRBV7-6
clone size: -
D gene: -
CDR3 protein: CASSQEQGGINEKLFF
CDR3 DNA: TGTGCCAGCAGCCAAGAACAGGGTGGGATTAATGAAAAACTGTTTTTT

J gene: TRBJ1-2
V gene: TRBV7-2
clone size: -
D gene: -
CDR3 protein: CASSLGGGMGYGYTF
CDR3 DNA: TGTGCCAGCAGCTTAGGAGGGGGGATGGGGTATGGCTACACCTTC

J gene: TRBJ2-7
V gene: TRBV10-3
clone size: -
D gene: -
CDR3 protein: CAISEGVTYEQYF
CDR3 DNA: TGTGCCATCAGTGAGGGGGTTACCTACGAGCAGTACTTC

J gene: TRBJ1-1
V gene: TRBV7-2
clone size: -
D gene: -
CDR3 protein: CASSSYIMNTEAFF
CDR3 DNA: TGTGCCAGCAGCTCCTATATAATGAACACTGAAGCTTTCTTT

J gene: TRBJ2-2
V gene: TRBV27
clone size: -
D gene: TRBD2
CDR3 protein: CASSLRWASGRGGELFF
CDR3 DNA: TGTGCCAGCAGTTTAAGATGGGCTAGCGGGAGGGGCGGGGAGCTGTTTTTT

J gene: TRBJ1-1
V gene: TRBV7-2
clone size: -
D gene: -
CDR3 protein: CASSPRRGTEAFF
CDR3 DNA: TGTGCCAGCAGCCCTAGGCGGGGCACTGAAGCTTTCTTT

J gene: TRBJ2-2
V gene: TRBV11-3
clone size: -
D gene: -
CDR3 protein: CASSSSGTNTGELFF
CDR3 DNA: TGTGCCAGCAGCTCCTCAGGGACGAACACCGGGGAGCTGTTTTTT

J gene: TRBJ1-2
V gene: TRBV27
clone size: -
D gene: -
CDR3 protein: CASSSPGRTGNYGYTF
CDR3 DNA: TGTGCCAGCAGTTCCCCCGGACGGACGGGTAACTATGGCTACACCTTC

J gene: TRBJ2-1
V gene: TRBV5-1
clone size: -
D gene: -
CDR3 protein: CASSFRAAQLNNEQFF
CDR3 DNA: TGCGCCAGCAGCTTCAGGGCAGCCCAACTCAACAATGAGCAGTTCTTC

J gene: TRBJ2-5
V gene: TRBV7-2
clone size: -
D gene: TRBD2
CDR3 protein: CASSAGLAGAGETQYF
CDR3 DNA: TGTGCCAGCAGCGCCGGACTAGCGGGAGCTGGGGAGACCCAGTACTTC

J gene: TRBJ1-2
V gene: TRBV9
clone size: once
D gene: TRBD1
CDR3 protein: CASSVRDRVMGLDGYTF
CDR3 DNA: TGTGCCAGCAGCGTCCGGGACAGGGTTATGGGGTTGGATGGCTACACCTTC

J gene: TRBJ2-1
V gene: TRBV10-2
clone size: -
D gene: TRBD2
CDR3 protein: CASSDLKREPYNEQFF
CDR3 DNA: TGCGCCAGCAGCGATTTAAAGCGGGAGCCCTACAATGAGCAGTTCTTC

J gene: TRBJ2-7
V gene: TRBV6-5
clone size: -
D gene: -
CDR3 protein: CASSSGPNYEQYF
CDR3 DNA: TGTGCCAGCAGTTCCGGTCCAAACTACGAGCAGTACTTC

J gene: TRBJ2-4
V gene: TRBV7-2
clone size: -
D gene: TRBD1
CDR3 protein: CASSQDRGLYIQYF
CDR3 DNA: TGTGCCAGCAGCCAGGACAGGGGGCTGTACATTCAGTACTTC

J gene: TRBJ1-1
V gene: TRBV7-3
clone size: -
D gene: -
CDR3 protein: CASSPTGTGTEAFF
CDR3 DNA: TGTGCCAGCAGCCCCACGGGGACTGGGACTGAAGCTTTCTTT

J gene: TRBJ1-2
V gene: TRBV11-2
clone size: few
D gene: TRBD1
CDR3 protein: CASSKAGQGVLNYGYTF
CDR3 DNA: TGTGCCAGCAGCAAGGCGGGACAGGGGGTATTAAACTATGGCTACACCTTC

J gene: TRBJ1-2
V gene: TRBV6-5
clone size: -
D gene: TRBD1
CDR3 protein: CASSSTTGGYYGYTF
CDR3 DNA: TGTGCCAGCAGTTCCACGACAGGGGGCTACTATGGCTACACCTTC

J gene: TRBJ1-4
V gene: TRBV30
clone size: -
D gene: -
CDR3 protein: CAGTVTPSEKLFF
CDR3 DNA: TGTGCCGGGACGGTTACGCCCTCGGAAAAACTGTTTTTT

J gene: TRBJ2-5
V gene: TRBV11-2
clone size: -
D gene: TRBD2
CDR3 protein: CASSFLLAEETQYF
CDR3 DNA: TGTGCCAGCAGCTTTCTCCTAGCGGAAGAGACCCAGTACTTC

J gene: TRBJ1-4
V gene: TRBV7-9
clone size: -
D gene: -
CDR3 protein: CASSLMGANEKLFF
CDR3 DNA: TGTGCCAGCAGCTTAATGGGGGCTAATGAAAAACTGTTTTTT

J gene: TRBJ1-1
V gene: TRBV4-3
clone size: few
D gene: -
CDR3 protein: CASSQGGGGGMNTEAFF
CDR3 DNA: TGCGCCAGCAGCCAAGGGGGGGGCGGCGGCATGAACACTGAAGCTTTCTTT

J gene: TRBJ1-2
V gene: TRBV6-2/TRBV6-3
clone size: -
D gene: TRBD1
CDR3 protein: CASSIQGEPLLGYTF
CDR3 DNA: TGTGCCAGCAGTATCCAGGGGGAACCTTTACTTGGCTACACCTTC

J gene: TRBJ1-2
V gene: TRBV11-2
clone size: -
D gene: TRBD1
CDR3 protein: CASSVDRTGGGYTF
CDR3 DNA: TGTGCCAGCAGCGTAGACCGGACAGGGGGCGGCTACACCTTC

J gene: TRBJ1-1
V gene: TRBV18
clone size: -
D gene: -
CDR3 protein: CASSPSSVNTEAFF
CDR3 DNA: TGTGCCAGCTCACCTTCCAGCGTGAACACTGAAGCTTTCTTT

J gene: TRBJ2-3
V gene: TRBV10-3
clone size: once
D gene: -
CDR3 protein: CAISESAGGQSTDTQYF
CDR3 DNA: TGTGCCATCAGTGAGTCCGCGGGGGGACAGAGCACAGATACGCAGTATTTT

J gene: TRBJ1-2
V gene: TRBV7-2
clone size: -
D gene: TRBD1
CDR3 protein: CASSAGQGNYGYTF
CDR3 DNA: TGTGCCAGCAGCGCTGGACAGGGGAACTATGGCTACACCTTC